The table lists the clone carrying this T cell receptor (beta chain) with a few counts. The junction differs from germline at one of its ends, possibly a read error. This record belongs to a study of CD8+ T cells in alopecia areata. Germline loops: CDR1 SQVTM, CDR2 ANQGSEA. This CDR3 is built from 13 residues. Reverse transcription of extracted RNA yielded cDNA, which provided the sequencing template. TCRdb's table, derived via immunoSEQ multiplex PCR, lists solely in-frame clones and lacks some. In the table there are 200,000 to 250,000 clones, under 70% of which are singletons. Sequences were derived from CD4+ T cells sorted from blood, sampled at week 0. This receptor was obtained from a human donor with alopecia areata. The chain employs TRBV29-1 and TRBJ2-3; D is possibly TRBD1 (5 bases). In nucleotides, the CDR3 is TGCAGCGCTGAAGACAGTGCTTTGTATACGCAGTATTTT. This codes for CSAEDSALYTQYF.